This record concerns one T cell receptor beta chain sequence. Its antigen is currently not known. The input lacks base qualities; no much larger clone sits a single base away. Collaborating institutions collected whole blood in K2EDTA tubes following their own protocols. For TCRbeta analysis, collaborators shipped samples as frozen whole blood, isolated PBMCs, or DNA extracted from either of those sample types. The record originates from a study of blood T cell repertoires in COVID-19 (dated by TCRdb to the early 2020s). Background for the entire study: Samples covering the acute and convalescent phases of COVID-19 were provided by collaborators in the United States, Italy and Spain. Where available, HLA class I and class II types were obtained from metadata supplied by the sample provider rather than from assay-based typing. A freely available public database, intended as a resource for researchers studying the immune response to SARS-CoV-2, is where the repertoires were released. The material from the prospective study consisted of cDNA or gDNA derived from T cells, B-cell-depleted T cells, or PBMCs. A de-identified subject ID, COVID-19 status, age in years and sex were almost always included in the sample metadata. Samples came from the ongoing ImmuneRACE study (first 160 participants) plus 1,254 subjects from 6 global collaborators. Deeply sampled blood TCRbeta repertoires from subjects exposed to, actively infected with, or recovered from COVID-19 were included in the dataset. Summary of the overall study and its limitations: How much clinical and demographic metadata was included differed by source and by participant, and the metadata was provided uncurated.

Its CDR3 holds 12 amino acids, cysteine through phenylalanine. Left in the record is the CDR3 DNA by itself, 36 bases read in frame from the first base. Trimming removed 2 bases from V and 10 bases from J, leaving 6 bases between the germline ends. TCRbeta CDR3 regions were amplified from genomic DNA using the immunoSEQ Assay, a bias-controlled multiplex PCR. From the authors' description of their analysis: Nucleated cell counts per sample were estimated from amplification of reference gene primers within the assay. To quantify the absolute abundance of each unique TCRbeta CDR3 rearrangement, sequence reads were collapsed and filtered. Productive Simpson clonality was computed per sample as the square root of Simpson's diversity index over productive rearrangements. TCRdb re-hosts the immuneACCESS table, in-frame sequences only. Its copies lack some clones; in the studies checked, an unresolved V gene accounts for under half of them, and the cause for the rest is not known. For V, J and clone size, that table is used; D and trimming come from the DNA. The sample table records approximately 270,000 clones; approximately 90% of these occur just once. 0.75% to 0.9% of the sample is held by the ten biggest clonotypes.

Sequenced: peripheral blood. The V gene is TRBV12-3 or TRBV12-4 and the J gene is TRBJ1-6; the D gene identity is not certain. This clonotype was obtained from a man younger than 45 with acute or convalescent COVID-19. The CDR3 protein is CASSLTASPLHF. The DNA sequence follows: TGTGCCAGCAGTTTAACAGCATCACCCCTCCACTTT.